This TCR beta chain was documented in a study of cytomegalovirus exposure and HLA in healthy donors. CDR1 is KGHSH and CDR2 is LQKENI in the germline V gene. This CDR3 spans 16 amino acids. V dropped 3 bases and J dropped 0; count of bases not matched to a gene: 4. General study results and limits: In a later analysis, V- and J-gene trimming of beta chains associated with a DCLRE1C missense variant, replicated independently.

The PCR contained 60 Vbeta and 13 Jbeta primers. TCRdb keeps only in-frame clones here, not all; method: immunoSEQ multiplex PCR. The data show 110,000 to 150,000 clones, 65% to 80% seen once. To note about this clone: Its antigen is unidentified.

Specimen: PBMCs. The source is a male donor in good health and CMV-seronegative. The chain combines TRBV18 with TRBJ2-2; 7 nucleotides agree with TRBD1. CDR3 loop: CASSPRGTANTGELFF. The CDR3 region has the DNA TGTGCCAGCTCACCTAGAGGGACAGCGAACACCGGGGAGCTGTTTTTT. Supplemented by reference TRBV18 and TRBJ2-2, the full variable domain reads NAGVMQNPRHLVRRRGQEARLRCSPMKGHSHVYWYRQLPEEGLKFMVYLQKENIIDESGMPKERFSAEFPKEGPSILRIQQVVRGDSAAYFCASSPRGTANTGELFFGEGSRLTVL.